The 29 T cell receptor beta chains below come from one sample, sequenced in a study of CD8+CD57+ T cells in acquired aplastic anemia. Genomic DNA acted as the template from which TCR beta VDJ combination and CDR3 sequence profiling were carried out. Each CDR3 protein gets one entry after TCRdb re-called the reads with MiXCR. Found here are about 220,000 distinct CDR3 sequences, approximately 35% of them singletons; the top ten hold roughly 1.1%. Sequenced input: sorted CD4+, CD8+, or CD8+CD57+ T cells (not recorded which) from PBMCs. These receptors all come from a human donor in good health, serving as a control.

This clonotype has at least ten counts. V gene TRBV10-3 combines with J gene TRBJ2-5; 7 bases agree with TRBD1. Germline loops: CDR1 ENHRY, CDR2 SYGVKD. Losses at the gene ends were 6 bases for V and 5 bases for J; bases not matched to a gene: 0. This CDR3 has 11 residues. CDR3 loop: CAIRTGETQYF. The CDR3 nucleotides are TGTGCCATCAGGACAGGGGAGACCCAGTACTTC.

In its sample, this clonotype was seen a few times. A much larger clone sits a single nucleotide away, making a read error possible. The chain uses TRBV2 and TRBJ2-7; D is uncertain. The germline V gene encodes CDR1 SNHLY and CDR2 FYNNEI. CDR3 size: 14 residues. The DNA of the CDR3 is TGTGCCGGCAGTGCCGGCCAGTCGCCCTACGAGCAGTACTTC. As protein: CAGSAGQSPYEQYF.

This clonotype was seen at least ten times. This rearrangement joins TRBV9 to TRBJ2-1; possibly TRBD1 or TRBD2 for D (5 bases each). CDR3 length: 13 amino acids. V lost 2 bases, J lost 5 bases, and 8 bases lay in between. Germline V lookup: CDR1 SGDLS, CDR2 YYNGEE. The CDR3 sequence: CASSVGDHNEQFF. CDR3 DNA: TGTGCCAGCAGCGTGGGGGACCACAATGAGCAGTTCTTC.

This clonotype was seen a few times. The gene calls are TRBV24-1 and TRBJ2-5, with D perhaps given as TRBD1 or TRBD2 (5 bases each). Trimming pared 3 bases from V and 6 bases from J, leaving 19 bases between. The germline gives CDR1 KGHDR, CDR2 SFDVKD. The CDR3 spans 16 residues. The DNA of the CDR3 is TGTGCCACCAGTGATCGCCGGGACCCACGCGGGCAGACCCAGTACTTC. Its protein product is CATSDRRDPRGQTQYF.

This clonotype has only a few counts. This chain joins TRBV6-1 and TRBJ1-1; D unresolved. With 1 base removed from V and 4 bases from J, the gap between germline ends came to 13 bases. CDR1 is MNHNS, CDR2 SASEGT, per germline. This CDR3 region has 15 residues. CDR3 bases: TGTGCCAGCAGTGAAGTCGGAGGGTTAGGCACTGAAGCTTTCTTT. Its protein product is CASSEVGGLGTEAFF.

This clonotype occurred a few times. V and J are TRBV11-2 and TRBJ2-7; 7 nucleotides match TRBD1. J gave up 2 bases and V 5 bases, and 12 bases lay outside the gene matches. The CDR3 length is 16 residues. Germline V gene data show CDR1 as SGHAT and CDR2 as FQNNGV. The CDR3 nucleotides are TGTGCCAGCAGCCCTATCCCGGGACAGAGGACCTACGAGCAGTACTTC. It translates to CASSPIPGQRTYEQYF.

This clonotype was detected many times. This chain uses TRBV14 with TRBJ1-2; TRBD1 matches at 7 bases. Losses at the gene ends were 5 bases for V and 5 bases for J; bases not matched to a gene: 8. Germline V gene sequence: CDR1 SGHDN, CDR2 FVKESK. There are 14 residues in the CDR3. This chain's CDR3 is CASSEVGDSYGYTF. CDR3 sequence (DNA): TGTGCCAGCAGCGAAGTCGGGGACAGTTATGGCTACACCTTC.

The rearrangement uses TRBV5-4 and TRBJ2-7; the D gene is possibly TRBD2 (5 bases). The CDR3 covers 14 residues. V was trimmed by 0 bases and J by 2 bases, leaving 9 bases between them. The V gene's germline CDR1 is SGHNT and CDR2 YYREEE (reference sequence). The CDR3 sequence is CASSLVGNTYEQYF. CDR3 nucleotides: TGTGCCAGCAGCTTGGTCGGGAATACCTACGAGCAGTACTTC.

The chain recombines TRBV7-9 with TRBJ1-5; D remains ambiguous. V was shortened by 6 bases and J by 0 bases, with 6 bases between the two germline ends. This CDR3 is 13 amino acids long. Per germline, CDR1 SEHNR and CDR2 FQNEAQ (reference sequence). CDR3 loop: CASSFYSNQPQHF. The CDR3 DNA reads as TGTGCCAGCAGTTTTTATAGCAATCAGCCCCAGCATTTT.

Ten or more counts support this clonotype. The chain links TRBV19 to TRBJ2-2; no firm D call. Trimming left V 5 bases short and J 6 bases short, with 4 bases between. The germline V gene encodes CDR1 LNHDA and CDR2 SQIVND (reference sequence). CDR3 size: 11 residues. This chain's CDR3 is CASSYAGELFF. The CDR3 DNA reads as TGTGCCAGTAGTTACGCCGGGGAGCTGTTTTTT.

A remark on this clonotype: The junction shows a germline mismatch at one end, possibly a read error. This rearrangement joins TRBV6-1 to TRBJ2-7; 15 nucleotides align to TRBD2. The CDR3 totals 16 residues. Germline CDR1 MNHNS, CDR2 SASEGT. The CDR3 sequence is CASSRTSGRASCEQYF. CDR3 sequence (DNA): TGTGCCAGCAGTCGGACTAGCGGGAGGGCCTCCTGCGAGCAGTACTTC.

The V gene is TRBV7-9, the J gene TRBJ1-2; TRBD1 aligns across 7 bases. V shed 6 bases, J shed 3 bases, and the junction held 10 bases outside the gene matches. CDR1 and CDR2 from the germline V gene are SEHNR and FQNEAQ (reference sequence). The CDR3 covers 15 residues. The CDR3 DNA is TGTGCCAGCAGACTGACAGGGCGCCAGGACTATGGCTACACCTTC. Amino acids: CASRLTGRQDYGYTF.

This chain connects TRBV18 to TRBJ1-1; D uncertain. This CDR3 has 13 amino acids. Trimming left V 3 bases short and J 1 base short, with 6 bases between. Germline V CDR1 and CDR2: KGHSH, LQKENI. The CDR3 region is CASSPAGNTEAFF. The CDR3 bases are TGTGCCAGCTCACCGGCAGGGAACACTGAAGCTTTCTTT.

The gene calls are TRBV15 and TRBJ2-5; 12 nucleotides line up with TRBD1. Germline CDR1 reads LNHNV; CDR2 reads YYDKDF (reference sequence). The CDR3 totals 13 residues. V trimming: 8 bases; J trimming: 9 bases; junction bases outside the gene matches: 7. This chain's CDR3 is CATGPGTGGPQYF. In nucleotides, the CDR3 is TGTGCCACCGGCCCCGGGACAGGGGGCCCCCAGTACTTC.

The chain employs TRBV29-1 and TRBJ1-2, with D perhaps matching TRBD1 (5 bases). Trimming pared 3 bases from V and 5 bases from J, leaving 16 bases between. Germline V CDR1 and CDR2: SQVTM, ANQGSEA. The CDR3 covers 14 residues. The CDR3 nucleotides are TGCAGCGTTGACCGAGGGGATAGCGGGTATGGCTACACCTTC. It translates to CSVDRGDSGYGYTF.

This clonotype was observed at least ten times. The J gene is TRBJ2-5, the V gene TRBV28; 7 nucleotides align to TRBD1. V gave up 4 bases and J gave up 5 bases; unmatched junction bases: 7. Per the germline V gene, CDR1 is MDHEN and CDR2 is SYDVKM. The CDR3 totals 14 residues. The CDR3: CASSSGTELETQYF. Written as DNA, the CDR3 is TGTGCCAGCAGTTCAGGGACAGAACTTGAGACCCAGTACTTC.

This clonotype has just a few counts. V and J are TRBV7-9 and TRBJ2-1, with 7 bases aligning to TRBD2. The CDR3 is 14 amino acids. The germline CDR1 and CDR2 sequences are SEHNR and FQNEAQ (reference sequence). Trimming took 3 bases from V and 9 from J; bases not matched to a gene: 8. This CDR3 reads CASSLGGNDGEQFF. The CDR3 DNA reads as TGTGCCAGCAGCTTGGGAGGGAATGACGGTGAGCAGTTCTTC.

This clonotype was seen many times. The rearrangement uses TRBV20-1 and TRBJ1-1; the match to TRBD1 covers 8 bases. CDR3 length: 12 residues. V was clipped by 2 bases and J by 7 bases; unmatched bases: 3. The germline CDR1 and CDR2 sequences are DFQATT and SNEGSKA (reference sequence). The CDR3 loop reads CSARTDRVEAFF. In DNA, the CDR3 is TGCAGTGCTAGAACGGACAGGGTTGAAGCTTTCTTT.

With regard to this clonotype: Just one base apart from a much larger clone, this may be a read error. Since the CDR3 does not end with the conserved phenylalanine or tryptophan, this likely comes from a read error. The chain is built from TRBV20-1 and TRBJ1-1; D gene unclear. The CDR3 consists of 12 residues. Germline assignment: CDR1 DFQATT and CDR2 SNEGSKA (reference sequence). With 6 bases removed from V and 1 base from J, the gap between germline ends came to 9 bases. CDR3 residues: CSAVSRNTEAFL. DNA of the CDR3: TGCAGTGCGGTCAGTAGGAACACTGAAGCTTTCCTT.

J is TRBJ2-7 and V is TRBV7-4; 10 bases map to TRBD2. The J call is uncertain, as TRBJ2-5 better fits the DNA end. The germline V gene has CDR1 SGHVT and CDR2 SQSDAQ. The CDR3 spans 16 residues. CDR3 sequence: CASSLKRGGPAETQYF. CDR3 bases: TGTGCCAGCAGCTTGAAGCGGGGGGGGCCTGCGGAGACCCAGTACTTC.

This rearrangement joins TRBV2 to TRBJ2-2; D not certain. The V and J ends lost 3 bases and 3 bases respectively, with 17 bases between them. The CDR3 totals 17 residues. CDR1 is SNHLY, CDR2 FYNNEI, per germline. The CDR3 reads CASSDYRSLVDTGELFF. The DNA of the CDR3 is TGTGCCAGCAGTGATTATAGGTCCCTTGTCGACACCGGGGAGCTGTTTTTT.

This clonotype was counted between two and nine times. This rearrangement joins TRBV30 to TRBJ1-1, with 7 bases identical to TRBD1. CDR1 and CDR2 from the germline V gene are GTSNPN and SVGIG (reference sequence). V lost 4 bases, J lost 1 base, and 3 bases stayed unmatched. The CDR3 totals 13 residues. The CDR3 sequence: CAWTRDRNTEAFF. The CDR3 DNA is TGTGCCTGGACCCGGGACAGGAACACTGAAGCTTTCTTT.

The CDR3, as DNA: TGTGCCAGTAGTATAGCAGCAGGGAACGAGCAGTACTTC. As protein: CASSIAAGNEQYF. The chain is built from TRBV19 and TRBJ2-7, with a possible D match to TRBD1 (5 bases). Trimming pared 1 base from V and 5 bases from J, leaving 9 bases between. Germline values: CDR1 LNHDA, CDR2 SQIVND (reference sequence). The CDR3 contains 13 residues.

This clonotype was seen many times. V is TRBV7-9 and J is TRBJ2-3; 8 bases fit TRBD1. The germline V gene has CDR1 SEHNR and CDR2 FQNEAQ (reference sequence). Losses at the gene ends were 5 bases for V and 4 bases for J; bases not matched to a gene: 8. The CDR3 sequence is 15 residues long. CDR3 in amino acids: CASSALGQGSDTQYF. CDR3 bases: TGTGCCAGCAGCGCCCTAGGACAGGGTTCAGATACGCAGTATTTT.

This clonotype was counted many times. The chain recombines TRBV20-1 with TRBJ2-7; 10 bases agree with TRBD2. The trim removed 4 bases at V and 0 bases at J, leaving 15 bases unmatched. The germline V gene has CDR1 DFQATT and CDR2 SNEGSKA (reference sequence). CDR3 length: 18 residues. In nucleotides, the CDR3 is TGCAGTGCTACCGAGACTAGCGGGCGTGAATGGGACTCCTACGAGCAGTACTTC. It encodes CSATETSGREWDSYEQYF.

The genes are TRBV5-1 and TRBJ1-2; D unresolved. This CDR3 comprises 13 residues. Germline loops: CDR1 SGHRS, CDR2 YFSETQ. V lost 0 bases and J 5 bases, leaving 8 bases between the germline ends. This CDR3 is CASSLVPEYGYTF. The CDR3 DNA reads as TGCGCCAGCAGCTTGGTGCCGGAGTATGGCTACACCTTC.

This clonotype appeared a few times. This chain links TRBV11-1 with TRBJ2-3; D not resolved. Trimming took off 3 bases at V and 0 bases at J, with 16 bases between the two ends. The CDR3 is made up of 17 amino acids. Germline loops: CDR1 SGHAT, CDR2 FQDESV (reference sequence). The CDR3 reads CASSLPAGRISTDTQYF. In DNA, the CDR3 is TGTGCCAGCAGCTTGCCCGCCGGACGAATCAGCACAGATACGCAGTATTTT.

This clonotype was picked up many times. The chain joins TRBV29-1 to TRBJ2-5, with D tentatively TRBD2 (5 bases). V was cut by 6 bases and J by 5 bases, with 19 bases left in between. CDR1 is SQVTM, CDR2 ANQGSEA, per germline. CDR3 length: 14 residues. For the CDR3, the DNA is TGCAGCGTCATTCGGGATATATCTTGGGAGACCCAGTACTTC. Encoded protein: CSVIRDISWETQYF.

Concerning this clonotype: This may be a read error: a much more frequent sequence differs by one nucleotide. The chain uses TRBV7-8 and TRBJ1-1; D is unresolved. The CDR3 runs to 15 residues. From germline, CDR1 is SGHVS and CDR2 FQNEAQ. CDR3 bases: TGTGCCAGCAGCTTAGACGAGAGCATGAACACTGAAGCTTCCTTT. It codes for CASSLDESMNTEASF.